The entry that follows covers one T cell receptor (beta chain) sequence. This table comes from immunoSEQ multiplex PCR, and its TCRdb copy is limited to in-frame clones, with some not included. The table lists about 350,000 clones, 87% of them singletons. This entry is derived from a study of blood T cell repertoires in COVID-19. Study-wide context: T cells, B-cell-depleted T cells, or PBMCs provided the cDNA or gDNA that served as material.

V shed 7 bases, J shed 5 bases, and the junction held 15 bases outside the gene matches. The CDR3 spans 16 residues. CDR1 ENHRY and CDR2 SYGVKD come from the germline V gene. This receptor was taken from a man in his thirties or forties with COVID-19, enrolled during active disease. The sequenced material came from peripheral blood. V gene TRBV10-3 combines with J gene TRBJ2-7, with 9 bases identical to TRBD2. The CDR3 loop is CAITTISGSRPDEQYF. DNA for the CDR3: TGTGCCATCACCACGATTAGCGGGAGCAGACCGGACGAGCAGTACTTC.